This is a list of T cell receptor beta chains from one sample in a study of OX40 agonist ivuxolimab in advanced cancers. The repertoire was sequenced with immunoSEQ multiplex PCR; TCRdb's copy has only in-frame clones and lacks some. The top ten clones hold 0.7% to 0.9% of a sample with roughly 90,000 clones, around 90% of them seen once. Sample: CD4+ or CD8+ T cells sorted from blood, taken in a trial of the OX40 agonist ivuxolimab. The source is an adult with an advanced solid tumor such as melanoma, head and neck, liver or kidney cancer. The CDR3 runs from the conserved cysteine through the conserved F or W. D genes are given only for firm matches. Clone size is not always given. Where it is, it says once, few, many or a class for expanded clones.

>TRBD1|TRBJ2-7|TRBV7-2|-
TGTGCCAGCAGCTTGGGACAGGTTGGCGAGCAGTACTTC
CASSLGQVGEQYF
>-|TRBJ2-3|TRBV19|-
TGTGCCAGTAGTATTTGGGACGACACAGATACGCAGTATTTT
CASSIWDDTDTQYF
>-|TRBJ2-7|TRBV28|-
TGTGCCAGCAGTTTGGTCAGGGACGAGCAGTACTTC
CASSLVRDEQYF
>-|TRBJ1-4|TRBV7-2|-
TGTGCCAGCAGCTTAGGGCACGGAACAACTAATGAAAAACTGTTTTTT
CASSLGHGTTNEKLFF
>-|TRBJ2-3|TRBV5-6|once
TGTGCCAGCAGCTTGGAGGGCATATACACAGATACGCAGTATTTT
CASSLEGIYTDTQYF
>TRBD2|TRBJ2-1|TRBV9|-
TGTGCCAGCAGCGCGCCTAGCGGAGCTAGGAATGAGCAGTTCTTC
CASSAPSGARNEQFF
>-|TRBJ2-2|TRBV7-2|-
TGTGCCAGCAGCTTAAGGGGTAGCGGCACCGGGGAGCTGTTTTTT
CASSLRGSGTGELFF
>-|TRBJ2-2|TRBV19|-
TGTGCCAGTAGTATAATAGGAGCCGGGGAGCTGTTTTTT
CASSIIGAGELFF
>TRBD1|TRBJ2-1|TRBV11-3|-
TGTGCCAGCAGCTTAGGTGGACAGGGGGGAGGTAATGAGCAGTTCTTC
CASSLGGQGGGNEQFF
>-|TRBJ2-7|TRBV20-1|once
TGCAGTGCTAGAGGGGGCTACGAGCAGTACTTC
CSARGGYEQYF
>TRBD1|TRBJ1-6|TRBV6-5|-
TGTGCCAGCAGTAGGGACAGTCGCGATAATTCACCCCTCCACTTT
CASSRDSRDNSPLHF
>-|TRBJ2-1|TRBV10-1|-
TGCGCCAGCAGTGAGTACGAGGGAAGGTACAATGAGCAGTTCTTC
CASSEYEGRYNEQFF
>-|TRBJ1-5|TRBV10-3|-
TGTGCCATCAGTGAAAGGAGGGGGGATCAGCCCCAGCATTTT
CAISERRGDQPQHF
>-|TRBJ1-1|TRBV7-8|-
TGTGCCAGCAGCTCGCAGCGTGGCACTGAAGCTTTCTTT
CASSSQRGTEAFF
>-|TRBJ1-2|TRBV29-1|-
TGCAGCGTTGAGAAGGTTACGTACGGCTACACCTTC
CSVEKVTYGYTF
>-|TRBJ2-3|TRBV30|-
TGTGCCTGGAGTAGGGTTACAGATACGCAGTATTTT
CAWSRVTDTQYF
>TRBD1|TRBJ1-2|TRBV6-4|-
TGTGCCAGCAGGATCACAGGGGTCGGCAGCTACACCTTC
CASRITGVGSYTF
>TRBD1|TRBJ2-1|TRBV5-1|-
TGCGCCAGCAGCTTGACAGGGGGCTCCTACAATGAGCAGTTCTTC
CASSLTGGSYNEQFF
>-|TRBJ1-2|TRBV9|-
TGTGCCAGCAGCACCCAGAGGGAGGACTATGGCTACACCTTC
CASSTQREDYGYTF
>-|TRBJ1-1|TRBV7-8|few
TGTGCCAGCACCCCCAAGGGTGGGGTCACTGAAGCTTTCTTT
CASTPKGGVTEAFF
>TRBD2|TRBJ2-7|TRBV7-2|once
TGTGCCAGCAGCCGTTCCGCCCAGGGACTAGCGGGTCACGAGCAGTACTTC
CASSRSAQGLAGHEQYF
>-|TRBJ1-4|TRBV28|-
TGTGCCAGCAGTTTAGGCGGGACAAACGAAAAACTGTTTTTT
CASSLGGTNEKLFF
>-|TRBJ2-5|TRBV14|-
TGTGCCAGCAGCCAACAGGGGCCAGGAGAGACCCAGTACTTC
CASSQQGPGETQYF
>TRBD1|TRBJ1-1|TRBV6-6|-
TGTGCCAGCGGGGGTAGGGGGCATATTACTGAAGCTTTCTTT
CASGGRGHITEAFF
>-|TRBJ1-1|TRBV4-1|-
TGCGCCAGCAGCCAAGAAGGAGGGCAGGGGCTTACCTTGAACACTGAAGCTTTCTTT
CASSQEGGQGLTLNTEAFF
>-|TRBJ2-3|TRBV4-2|-
TGTGCCAGCAGCCGCGGGACAGCGGATAGCACAGATACGCAGTATTTT
CASSRGTADSTDTQYF
>-|TRBJ1-2|TRBV21-1|-
TGTGCCAGCAGCAAATGGGTTGGGGGGGCGACGGACTATGGCTACACCTTC
CASSKWVGGATDYGYTF
>-|TRBJ2-3|TRBV28|-
TGTGCCAGCAGAAAAATTTTTACAGATACGCAGTATTTT
CASRKIFTDTQYF
>-|TRBJ2-1|TRBV18|-
TGTGCCAGCTCACCACTGAGGCAGCTTTCCTACAATGAGCAGTTCTTC
CASSPLRQLSYNEQFF
>-|TRBJ2-3|TRBV4-3|-
TGCGCCAGCAGCCAGGTTCCGGGTCCGGATACGCAGTATTTT
CASSQVPGPDTQYF
>-|TRBJ2-7|TRBV6-6|-
TGTGCCAGCAGTTACGGGCTATTCGACGAGCAGTACTTC
CASSYGLFDEQYF
>-|TRBJ1-4|TRBV6-6|-
TGTGCCAGCAGTAACCGAAATGAAAAACTGTTTTTT
CASSNRNEKLFF
>-|TRBJ1-1|TRBV5-1|-
TGCGCCAGCAGCGATCAGGGGAACACTGAAGCTTTCTTT
CASSDQGNTEAFF
>-|TRBJ2-3|TRBV14|-
TGTGCCAGCAGCCAAACCCCAGATACGCAGTATTTT
CASSQTPDTQYF
>-|TRBJ1-5|TRBV6-5|-
TGTGCCAGCAGGCCAGGGGTTAGCAATCAGCCCCAGCATTTT
CASRPGVSNQPQHF
>-|TRBJ2-3|TRBV18|-
TGTGCCAGCTCACCAGGGGTGACAGTCACAGATACGCAGTATTTT
CASSPGVTVTDTQYF
>TRBD2|TRBJ2-3|TRBV9|-
TGTGCCAGCAGCCATTCTGGCAGCGGGGGGGCGAATACGCAGTATTTT
CASSHSGSGGANTQYF
>TRBD2|TRBJ2-5|TRBV30|-
TGTGCCTGGAGTGGAGGGACTAGCGGGGGTTTCCAAGAGACCCAGTACTTC
CAWSGGTSGGFQETQYF
>-|TRBJ1-2|TRBV7-9|-
TGTGCCAGCAGCTTGGGTTTGGGCTACACCTTC
CASSLGLGYTF
>TRBD2|TRBJ2-5|TRBV18|-
TGTGCCAGCTCACCACCTAATAGCGGGACGGGTGAGACCCAGTACTTC
CASSPPNSGTGETQYF
>-|TRBJ1-4|TRBV10-3|-
TGTGCCATCAGTGGGGGGGGGTCCACAAATGAAAAACTGTTTTTT
CAISGGGSTNEKLFF
>-|TRBJ2-7|TRBV18|-
TGTGCCAGCTCACCACTACGCGGGGGCGAATCCTACGAGCAGTACTTC
CASSPLRGGESYEQYF
>-|TRBJ1-6|TRBV19|-
TGTGCCAGTAGTATTAGTTTTGGGAATTCACCCCTCCACTTT
CASSISFGNSPLHF
>TRBD1|TRBJ1-5|TRBV19|once
TGTGCCAGTAGTCCGGACAGGCCCTATAGCAATCAGCCCCAGCATTTT
CASSPDRPYSNQPQHF
>-|TRBJ1-6|TRBV6-5|-
TGTGCCAGCAGCCGTACAGGGTTTGGTTCACCCCTCCACTTT
CASSRTGFGSPLHF
>TRBD2|TRBJ2-5|TRBV29-1|-
TGCAGCGCATCAGCGGGAGTGGAGACCCAGTACTTC
CSASAGVETQYF
>TRBD1|TRBJ1-1|TRBV29-1|-
TGCAGCGTGAGAAAGACAGGGATGAACACTGAAGCTTTCTTT
CSVRKTGMNTEAFF
>TRBD2|TRBJ2-1|TRBV9|once
TGTGCCAGCAGCGCGACTAGCGGGAGAGGGTGGGAGCAGTTCTTC
CASSATSGRGWEQFF
>TRBD1|TRBJ1-4|TRBV28|-
TGTGCCGGGGGGACAGGGGGCGTCTATGAAAAACTGTTTTTT
CAGGTGGVYEKLFF
>-|TRBJ2-2|TRBV5-4|-
TGTGCCAGCAGCTTGAGCGGGGAGCTGTTTTTT
CASSLSGELFF
>-|TRBJ2-5|TRBV5-6|few
TGTGCCAGCAGCTTGGTCAGGGGTGGTTTCGAGACCCAGTACTTC
CASSLVRGGFETQYF
>TRBD1|TRBJ1-1|TRBV5-8|-
TGTGCCAGCAGGGACAGGGGTACCACTGAAGCTTTCTTT
CASRDRGTTEAFF
>-|TRBJ2-2|TRBV7-8|-
TGTGCCAGCAGCTTAGAGACAGGGACTAACACCGGGGAGCTGTTTTTT
CASSLETGTNTGELFF
>-|TRBJ2-7|TRBV7-2|-
TGTGCCAGCAGCCGTTTAGGGAGCCTCCCCTACGAGCAGTACTTC
CASSRLGSLPYEQYF
>-|TRBJ2-2|TRBV30|-
TGTGCCTGGAGTTCCACCGGGGAGCTGTTTTTT
CAWSSTGELFF